This paragraph covers one TCR beta chain sequence. Antigen unknown. This sample is drawn from a study of T cell responses to AZD1222 COVID-19 vaccine. Study results and caveats: No repertoire was sampled before or during the peak T cell response, only after it.

This CDR3 contains 16 residues. V lost 1 base, J lost 4 bases, and 7 bases stayed unmatched. Germline V gives CDR1 GTSNPN, CDR2 SVGIG (reference sequence). Assay used: immunoSEQ multiplex PCR; TCRdb lists only in-frame clones, some missing. The table includes approximately 200,000 clones, approximately 90% detected once. The sequences come from peripheral blood, collected 28 days after the second AZD1222 dose. The rearrangement uses TRBV30 and TRBJ2-5; 12 nucleotides align to TRBD2. This sequence was found in an adult who received the AZD1222 COVID-19 vaccine. CDR3 nucleotides: TGTGCCTGGAGTGGAACTAGCGGGAGGTGGGGAGAGACCCAGTACTTC. This codes for CAWSGTSGRWGETQYF.